This T cell receptor beta chain was captured by sequencing in a study of metastatic and nonmetastatic thyroid tumors. On the study more broadly: Where malignant and benign thyroid patients were concerned, repertoires were compared across blood and tumor or nodule tissue. General study results and limits: Benign nodules were reported to have significantly lower TCR beta diversity than malignant thyroid tumors, in blood and tumor.

This clone occurred many times. The antigen is unknown. At the DNA level, this CDR3 is encoded by other sequences in the same sample as well. The authors' processing: The study built a papillary thyroid cancer distant-metastasis classifier from CDR3 differences across clinicopathological groups. TCRdb ran MiXCR on the PCR reads. The V and J calls reflect TCRdb's pipeline rather than the authors' work. Here the sample spans fewer than 100,000 clones, more than 13% being singletons. Patients underwent thyroid surgery, and none had received any treatment before it. The CDR3 extends over 13 amino acids. V lost 6 bases to trimming and J lost 4 bases; unmatched junction nucleotides: 8. Germline V gene lookup returns CDR1 DFQATT and CDR2 SNEGSKA (reference sequence).

Sequencing input: blood. The V call is TRBV20-1, the J call TRBJ2-5, with 7 bases fitting TRBD2. This sequence was found in a female donor with papillary thyroid cancer or a benign thyroid nodule (not recorded which). Some clones in this sample may be carry-over from other donors' samples. For the CDR3, the DNA is TGCAGTGCAGCGGGTACGGGGGGAGAGACCCAGTACTTC. Translating gives CSAAGTGGETQYF.